This paragraph reports one T cell receptor beta chain. The data stem from a study of T cell changes during pregnancy in multiple sclerosis. In germline, CDR1 is MNHEY, CDR2 SMNVEV (reference sequence). V lost 0 bases, J lost 3 bases, and 10 bases stayed unmatched. This CDR3 is built from 18 residues. TCRdb keeps only in-frame clones here, not all; method: immunoSEQ multiplex PCR. The table has around 3,500 clones, approximately 90% seen once. The clonotype comes from a female donor in good health, enrolled as a control in a pregnancy study. Source: CD8+ T cells from peripheral blood mononuclear cells, taken in the first trimester of pregnancy. The gene calls are TRBV27 and TRBJ1-5; 8 nucleotides align to TRBD1. This chain's CDR3 is CASSLSYLQGADNQPQHF. CDR3 in DNA: TGTGCCAGCAGTTTATCGTATCTGCAGGGGGCCGACAATCAGCCCCAGCATTTT.